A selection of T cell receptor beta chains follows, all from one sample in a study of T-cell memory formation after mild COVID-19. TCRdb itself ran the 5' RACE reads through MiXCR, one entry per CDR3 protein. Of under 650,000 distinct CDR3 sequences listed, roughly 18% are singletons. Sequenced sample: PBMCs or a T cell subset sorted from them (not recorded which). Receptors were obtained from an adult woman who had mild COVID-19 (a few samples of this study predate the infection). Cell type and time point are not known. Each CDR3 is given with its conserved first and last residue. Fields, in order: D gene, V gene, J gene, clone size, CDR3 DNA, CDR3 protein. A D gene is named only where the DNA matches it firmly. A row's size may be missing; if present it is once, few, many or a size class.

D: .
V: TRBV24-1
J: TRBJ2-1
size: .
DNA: TGTGCCACCAGTGTTCGGGAGCATGAGCAGTTCTTC
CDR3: CATSVREHEQFF

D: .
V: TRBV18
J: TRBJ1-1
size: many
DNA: TGTGCCAGCTCCCCGGGGGCGGGGAACACTGAAGCTTTCTTT
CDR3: CASSPGAGNTEAFF

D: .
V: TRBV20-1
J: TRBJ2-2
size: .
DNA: TGCAGTGCTAGAGATCTCTTACTCCCGAACACCGGGGAGCTGTTTTTT
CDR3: CSARDLLLPNTGELFF

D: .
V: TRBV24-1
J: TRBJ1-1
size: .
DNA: TGTGCCACCAGTGACTCCGGCCCAGAAGCTTTCTTT
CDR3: CATSDSGPEAFF

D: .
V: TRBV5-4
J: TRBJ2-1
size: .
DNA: TGTGCCAGCAGCCGCTACCCTAAAACGGAGCAGTTCTTC
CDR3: CASSRYPKTEQFF

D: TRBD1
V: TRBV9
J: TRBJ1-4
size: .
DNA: TGTGCCAGCAGCCCCCGGACAGGGGGTGTGACTAATGAGAAACTGTTTTTT
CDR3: CASSPRTGGVTNEKLFF

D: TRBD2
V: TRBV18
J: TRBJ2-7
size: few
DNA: TGTGCCAGCTCACCCTTGGCGGGGGGGCAGGGCGAGCAGTACTTC
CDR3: CASSPLAGGQGEQYF

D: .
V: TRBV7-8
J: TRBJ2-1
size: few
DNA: TGTGCCAGCAGCTTAGAGGTAGGGACGAGCTCCTACAATGAGCAGTTCTTC
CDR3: CASSLEVGTSSYNEQFF

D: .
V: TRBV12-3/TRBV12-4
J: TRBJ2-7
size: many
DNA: TGTGCCAGCAGTCTGTGGAGCGCTTACGAGCAGTACTTC
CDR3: CASSLWSAYEQYF

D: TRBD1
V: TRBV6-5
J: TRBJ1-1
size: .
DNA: TGTGCCAGCAGGCTGACAGGGCCATCGAACACTGAAGCTTTCTTT
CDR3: CASRLTGPSNTEAFF

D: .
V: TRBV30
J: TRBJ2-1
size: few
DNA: TGTGCCTGGACCAACAGAGGGGCCCGGCGAAATGAGCAGTTCTTC
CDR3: CAWTNRGARRNEQFF

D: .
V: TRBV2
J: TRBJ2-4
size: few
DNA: TGTGCCAGCACAGGGGCGATAGCCAAAAACATTCAGTACTTC
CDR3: CASTGAIAKNIQYF

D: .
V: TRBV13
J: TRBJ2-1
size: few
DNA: TGTGCCAGCAGCTGGTTAACAGGGAAGTCCTACAATGAGCAGTTCTTC
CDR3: CASSWLTGKSYNEQFF

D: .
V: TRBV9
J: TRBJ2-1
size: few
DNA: TGTGCCAGCAGCGTAGGTACTATCTCCTACAATGAGCAGTTCTTC
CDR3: CASSVGTISYNEQFF

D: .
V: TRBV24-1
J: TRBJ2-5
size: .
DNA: TGTGCCACCAGTGGAGCGGACAGCCAACAAGAGACCCAGTACTTC
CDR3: CATSGADSQQETQYF

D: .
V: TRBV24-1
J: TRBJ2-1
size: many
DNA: TGTGCCACCAGTGACCATAGGGGGTACAATGAGCAGTTCTTC
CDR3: CATSDHRGYNEQFF

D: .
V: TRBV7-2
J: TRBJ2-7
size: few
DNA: TGTGCCAGCAGCTTAGGGGATTGGGCCTTACTCTACGAGCAGTACTTC
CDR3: CASSLGDWALLYEQYF

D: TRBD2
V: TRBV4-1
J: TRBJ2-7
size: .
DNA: TGCGCCAGCAGCCACGTAGCGGGGGTGTCCTACGAGCAGTACTTC
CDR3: CASSHVAGVSYEQYF

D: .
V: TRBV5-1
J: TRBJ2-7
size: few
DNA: TGCGCCAGCACCTCCCCTGGGCTCTACGAGCAGTACTTC
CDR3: CASTSPGLYEQYF

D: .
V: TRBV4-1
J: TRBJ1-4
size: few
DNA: TGCGCCAGCAGCCAAGGTCTAACAAGGAACCCAACTAATGAAAAACTGTTTTTT
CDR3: CASSQGLTRNPTNEKLFF

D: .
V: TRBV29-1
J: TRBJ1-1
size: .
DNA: TGCAGCGTTGATAGGGCGAACACTGAAGCTTTCTTT
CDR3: CSVDRANTEAFF

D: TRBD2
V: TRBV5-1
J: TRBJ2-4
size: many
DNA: TGCGCCAGCAGCGCATACCCGGGACTAGCGGGAGTCCTGGCCAAAAACATTCAGTACTTC
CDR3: CASSAYPGLAGVLAKNIQYF

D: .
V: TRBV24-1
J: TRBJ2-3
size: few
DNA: TGTGCCACCAGTGACCCCTTTGGTGTAGGGGCAGATACGCAGTATTTT
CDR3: CATSDPFGVGADTQYF

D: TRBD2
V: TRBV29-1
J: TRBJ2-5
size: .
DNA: TGCAGCGTCATGGCTAGCGGGTACAAGGAGGGGACCCAGTACTTC
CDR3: CSVMASGYKEGTQYF

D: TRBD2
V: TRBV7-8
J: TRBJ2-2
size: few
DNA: TGTGCCAGCAGCCTACGGACTAGCGGGCTTTCGAACACCGGGGAGCTGTTTTTT
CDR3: CASSLRTSGLSNTGELFF

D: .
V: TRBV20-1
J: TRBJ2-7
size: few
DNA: TGCAGTGCCCGGAAGACCCTAGCCACCTACGAGCAGTACTTC
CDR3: CSARKTLATYEQYF

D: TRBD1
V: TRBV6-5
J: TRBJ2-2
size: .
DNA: TGTGCCAGCAGCCGCGACAGGGGCACCGGGGAGCTGTTTTTT
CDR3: CASSRDRGTGELFF

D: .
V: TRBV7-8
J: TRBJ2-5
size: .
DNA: TGTGCCAGCACCAACCGGGACGGAGAGACCCAGTACTTC
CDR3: CASTNRDGETQYF

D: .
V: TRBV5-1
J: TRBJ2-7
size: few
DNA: TGCGCCAGCAGCGAAGGACACACCTACGAGCAGTACTTC
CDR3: CASSEGHTYEQYF

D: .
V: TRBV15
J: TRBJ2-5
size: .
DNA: TGTGCCACCAGGGAAGGGGGGGAAAAAGAGACCCAGTACTTC
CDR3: CATREGGEKETQYF

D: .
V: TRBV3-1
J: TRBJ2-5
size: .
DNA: TGTGCCAGCAGCCAAGATCTTAGCGGAAAACAAGAGACCCAGTACTTC
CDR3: CASSQDLSGKQETQYF

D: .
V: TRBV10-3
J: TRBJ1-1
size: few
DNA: TGTGCCATCAGAGGGAACCGTGAAGCTTTCTTT
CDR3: CAIRGNREAFF

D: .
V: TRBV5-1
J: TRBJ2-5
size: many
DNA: TGCGCCAGCAGCGACAGTGAAGAGACCCAGTACTTC
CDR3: CASSDSEETQYF

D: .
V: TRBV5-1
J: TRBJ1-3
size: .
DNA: TGCGCCAGCAGCTTGCCGGGGCCCGACTCTGGAAACACCATATATTTT
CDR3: CASSLPGPDSGNTIYF

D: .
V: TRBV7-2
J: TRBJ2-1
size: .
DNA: TGTGCCAGCAGCCAAGTACATGAGCAGTTCTTC
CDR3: CASSQVHEQFF

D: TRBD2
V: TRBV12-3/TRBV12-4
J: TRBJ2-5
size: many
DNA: TGTGCCAGCAGTGTCCGGACTAGCGGGAGCGGGGAGACCCAGTACTTC
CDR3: CASSVRTSGSGETQYF

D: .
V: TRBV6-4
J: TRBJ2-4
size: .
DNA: TGTGCCAGCAGGAACCGGGGACTAGCCAAAAACATTCAGTACTTC
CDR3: CASRNRGLAKNIQYF

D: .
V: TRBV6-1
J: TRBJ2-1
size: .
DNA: TGTGCCAGCTTCGGAGGGGGGTTGAATGAGCAGTTCTTC
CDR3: CASFGGGLNEQFF

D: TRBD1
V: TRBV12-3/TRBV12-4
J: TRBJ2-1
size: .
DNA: TGTGCCAGCAGTTGGACAGGGGCGACTGAGCAGTTCTTC
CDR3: CASSWTGATEQFF

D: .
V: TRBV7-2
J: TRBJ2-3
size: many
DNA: TGTGCCAGCAGCTTAGTCTTTGCAGATACGCAGTATTTT
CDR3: CASSLVFADTQYF

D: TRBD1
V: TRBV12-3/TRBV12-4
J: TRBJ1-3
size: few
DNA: TGTGCCAGCAGCGGGACAGTCTTCGGAAACACCATATATTTT
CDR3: CASSGTVFGNTIYF

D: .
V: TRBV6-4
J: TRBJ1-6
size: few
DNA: TGTGCCAGCAGTGACGGGTCGGGGAATTCACCCCTCCACTTT
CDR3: CASSDGSGNSPLHF

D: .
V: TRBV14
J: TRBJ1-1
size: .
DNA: TGTGCCAGCAGCCAACTAGGGGTGAACACTGAAGCTTTCTTT
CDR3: CASSQLGVNTEAFF

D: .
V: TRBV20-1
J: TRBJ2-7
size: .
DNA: TGCAGTGCTAGAGATTTTCAGGGGCGTTGGGGATACGAGCAGTACTTC
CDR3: CSARDFQGRWGYEQYF

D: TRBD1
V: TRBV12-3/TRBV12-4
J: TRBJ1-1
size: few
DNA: TGTGCCAGCAGTTTTGGGGAGGGGACAGGAGATAGGGCGAACACTGAAGCTTTCTTT
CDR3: CASSFGEGTGDRANTEAFF

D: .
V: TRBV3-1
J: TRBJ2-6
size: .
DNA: TGTGCCAGCAGCCAATCAGGGACGAGGCGCGGGGCCAACGTCCTGACTTTC
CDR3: CASSQSGTRRGANVLTF

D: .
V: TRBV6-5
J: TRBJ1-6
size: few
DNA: TGTGCCAGCAGTGTGGAGGGTACTAATAATTCACCCCTCCACTTT
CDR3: CASSVEGTNNSPLHF

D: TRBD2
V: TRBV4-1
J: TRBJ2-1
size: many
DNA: TGCGCCAGCAGCCACGCCGCTTTAGCGGGGGGAGGTGAGCAGTTCTTC
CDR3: CASSHAALAGGGEQFF

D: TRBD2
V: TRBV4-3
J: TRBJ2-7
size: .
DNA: TGCGCCAGCAGCCAAGAGAGTCTAGCGGGAGCGACCTACGAGCAGTACTTC
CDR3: CASSQESLAGATYEQYF

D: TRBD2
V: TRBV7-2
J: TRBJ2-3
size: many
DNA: TGTGCCAGCAGCTTAGTAGCTAGCGGGGGGGGCACAGATACGCAGTATTTT
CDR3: CASSLVASGGGTDTQYF

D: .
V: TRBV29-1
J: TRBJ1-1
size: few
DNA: TGCAGCGTAGGAGAAAACCAGGGCACTGAAGCTTTCTTT
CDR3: CSVGENQGTEAFF

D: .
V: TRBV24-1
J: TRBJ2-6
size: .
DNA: TGTGCCACCAGCTCCCCGGGACCGACCTCCTCTGGGGCCAACGTCCTGACTTTC
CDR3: CATSSPGPTSSGANVLTF

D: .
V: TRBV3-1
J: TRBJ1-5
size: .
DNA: TGTGCCAGCAGCCAAGAACGGCAGCCCCAGCATTTT
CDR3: CASSQERQPQHF

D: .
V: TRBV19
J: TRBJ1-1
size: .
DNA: TGTGCCAGTAACAACAGGAACACTGAAGCTTTCTTT
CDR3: CASNNRNTEAFF

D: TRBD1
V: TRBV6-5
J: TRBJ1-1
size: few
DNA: TGTGCCAGCAGTTACGGAGGTTCAGCAGGGGGCGGGTTGAACACTGAAGCTTTCTTT
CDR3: CASSYGGSAGGGLNTEAFF